This T cell receptor (beta chain) was recorded in a study of beta chain features in type 1 diabetes. Since all of the isolated RNA was reverse transcribed, expressed TCRB transcripts were what got sequenced. Here immunoSEQ multiplex PCR was the method, and the copy in TCRdb shows in-frame clones only, minus some. This table has about 900,000 clones, 17% appearing once. CDR1 is SEHNR, CDR2 FQNEAQ, per germline (reference sequence). The CDR3 has 15 amino acids. Germline trimming cut 0 bases from V and 6 bases from J; bases unmatched to any gene: 3. V is TRBV7-9 and J is TRBJ2-1; 9 positions match TRBD1. Sequenced sample: naive CD4+ T cells from blood. The source of this sequence is a woman aged 18-29 years in good health. As DNA, the CDR3 is TGTGCCAGCAGCTTAGCCGGGACAGGGTCCAATGAGCAGTTCTTC. It specifies CASSLAGTGSNEQFF. Full variable domain (rest looked up from reference TRBV7-9 and TRBJ2-1): DTGVSQNPRHKITKRGQNVTFRCDPISEHNRLYWYRQTLGQGPEFLTYFQNEAQLEKSRLLSDRFSAERPKGSFSTLEIQRTEQGDSAMYLCASSLAGTGSNEQFFGPGTRLTVL.